The clone carrying this TCR beta chain came up many times. MiXCR, run by TCRdb on the 5' RACE reads, gives a single entry per CDR3 protein. Here the sample spans roughly 200,000 distinct CDR3 sequences, approximately 15% being singletons. This sample stems from a study of identical twins. The germline CDR1 and CDR2 sequences are SGHDT and YYEEEE. This CDR3 is 12 amino acids long. V was pared by 7 bases and J by 1 base, with 5 bases between. Another study also made use of these data, one on T cells expressing NK-cell markers.

The specimen sequenced was CD8+ T cells sorted from blood. The V and J genes are TRBV5-6 and TRBJ2-2; D gene uncertain. The source of this sequence is a woman between 18 and 29 years old in good health. The CDR3 sequence: CASGLNTGELFF. The CDR3 DNA sequence: TGTGCCAGCGGATTGAACACCGGGGAGCTGTTTTTT.